The sequence of this T cell receptor beta chain was determined in a study of technical replicates of blood from a handful of donors. Profiled with immunoSEQ multiplex PCR; TCRdb holds only in-frame clones, not every one. Of tens of thousands of clones listed, around 94% are singletons. Germline-derived CDR1 and CDR2 are ENHRY and SYGVKD. The CDR3 runs to 17 residues. V gave up 1 base and J gave up 5 bases; unmatched junction bases: 11. V and J are TRBV10-3 and TRBJ2-7; 10 nucleotides line up with TRBD2. Sequencing was done on a sample of T cells isolated from PBMCs. This clonotype was obtained from a human donor in good health. CDR3 coding DNA: TGTGCCATCAGTGAGTGGAGTAGCGGGAGGAGTAACAACGAGCAGTACTTC. As protein: CAISEWSSGRSNNEQYF.